The 15 T cell receptor beta chains reported below all come from one sample, sequenced in a study of metastatic and nonmetastatic thyroid tumors. There were no patients who had received any treatment before thyroid surgery. MiXCR reprocessed the PCR reads for TCRdb. The repertoire holds about 24,000 clones, with about 26% as singletons. Sequencing was carried out using blood. These receptors came from a male donor with papillary thyroid cancer or a benign thyroid nodule (not recorded which). Some clones in this sample may be carry-over from other donors' samples.

The gene calls are TRBV5-1 and TRBJ1-6; 8 bases are a match to TRBD1. V dropped 4 bases and J dropped 9; count of bases not matched to a gene: 3. This CDR3 spans 13 amino acids. Germline V gives CDR1 SGHRS, CDR2 YFSETQ. For the CDR3, the DNA is TGCGCCAGCAGCCAGGGGGCCGGTTCACCCCTCCACTTT. Protein product: CASSQGAGSPLHF.

By its share, this clone is medium-sized. The chain combines TRBV28 with TRBJ2-1; either TRBD1 or TRBD2 may supply D (5 bases each). CDR3 length: 16 amino acids. In germline, CDR1 is MDHEN, CDR2 SYDVKM. V was shortened by 3 bases and J by 5 bases, with 17 bases between the two germline ends. The CDR3 loop reads CASSLLRGSTHNEQFF. In DNA form, the CDR3 reads TGTGCCAGCAGTTTGTTACGGGGCTCCACCCACAATGAGCAGTTCTTC.

Sample share makes this clone medium-sized. The V call is TRBV20-1, the J call TRBJ2-1, with D unclear. Germline values: CDR1 DFQATT, CDR2 SNEGSKA (reference sequence). Trimming removed 3 bases at V and 9 bases at J, with 15 bases between. The CDR3 sequence is 13 residues long. CDR3 in DNA: TGCAGTGCTAGCAGCGCCAGCTTTGGTGAGCAGTTCTTC. As protein: CSASSASFGEQFF.

V is TRBV11-3 and J is TRBJ2-3; the D gene is possibly TRBD2 (7 bases). V shed 9 bases and J shed 8 bases, with 18 bases lying between them. CDR3 length: 13 amino acids. Germline V gene lookup returns CDR1 SGHNT and CDR2 YENEEA. The CDR3 protein is CARSPGGAVTQYF. CDR3 nucleotides: TGTGCCAGAAGCCCTGGGGGGGCAGTTACGCAGTATTTT.

Within the sample, this clone is medium-sized. The chain employs TRBV28 and TRBJ1-3; D is undetermined. Germline V gene sequence: CDR1 MDHEN, CDR2 SYDVKM. The length of the CDR3 is 12 residues. V lost 2 bases to trimming and J lost 8 bases, with 7 bases between them. The CDR3 is CASSLLEDTIYF. CDR3 sequence (DNA): TGTGCCAGCAGTTTACTGGAAGACACCATATATTTT.

This clone is judged medium-sized (0.01 to 0.1%). This chain uses TRBV6-1 with TRBJ2-7, with TRBD1 matching over 10 bases. The CDR3 consists of 17 residues. Losses at the gene ends were 8 bases for V and 4 bases for J; bases not matched to a gene: 17. CDR1 MNHNS and CDR2 SASEGT come from the germline V gene. The CDR3 DNA reads as TGTGCCAGCGCATGGATCTATTTTGGGGACAGGGGATACGAGCAGTACTTC. It translates to CASAWIYFGDRGYEQYF.

This clone was found a few times. The chain recombines TRBV7-9 with TRBJ2-1; D ambiguous. Germline V CDR1 and CDR2: SEHNR, FQNEAQ (reference sequence). The CDR3 consists of 11 residues. V lost 4 bases, J lost 10 bases, and 8 bases lay in between. The CDR3 spells CASSSAAEQFF. The CDR3 DNA sequence: TGTGCCAGCAGCTCTGCGGCAGAGCAGTTCTTC.

This clone was seen repeatedly, ten times or more. The rearrangement uses TRBV6-5 and TRBJ1-4; unclear D gene. This CDR3 is built from 15 residues. Trimming took 1 base from V and 0 from J, leaving 6 bases between them. Germline V gives CDR1 MNHEY, CDR2 SVGAGI. CDR3 in DNA: TGTGCCAGCAGTTACTACGGGGCAACTAATGAAAAACTGTTTTTT. Protein sequence: CASSYYGATNEKLFF.

This clone has ten or more counts. This chain links TRBV11-2 with TRBJ2-7, with 11 bases lining up with TRBD2. The V segment lost 5 bases and the J segment 6 bases; nucleotides outside the gene matches: 9. The germline V gene encodes CDR1 SGHAT and CDR2 FQNNGV. The CDR3 spans 15 residues. CDR3 sequence: CASSPSRLAGSEQYF. The CDR3 region has the DNA TGTGCCAGCAGCCCCTCCAGACTAGCGGGATCCGAGCAGTACTTC.

To note about this clone: One end of the junction is discordant with germline, which a read error may explain. The chain is built from TRBV11-2 and TRBJ2-6, with D possibly being TRBD2 (5 bases). CDR1 SGHAT and CDR2 FQNNGV come from the germline V gene. The CDR3 runs 16 residues. The CDR3 DNA reads as TGTGCCTGCAGCTTAGGACGAGGGTGGGGGGCCAACGTCCTGACTTTC. Its protein product is CACSLGRGWGANVLTF.

This clone has a handful of counts. The J gene is TRBJ1-1, the V gene TRBV5-1, with D unclear. Looked up from germline, CDR1 is SGHRS and CDR2 is YFSETQ. The CDR3 spans 15 residues. V lost 0 bases, J lost 0 bases, and 9 bases lay in between. CDR3 loop: CASSLVQGMNTEAFF. The CDR3 DNA sequence: TGCGCCAGCAGCTTGGTACAAGGAATGAACACTGAAGCTTTCTTT.

This clone ranks as medium-sized. Other nucleotide sequences in the sample specify the same CDR3. J is TRBJ2-2 and V is TRBV28; D perhaps matches TRBD2 (5 bases). The length of the CDR3 is 14 residues. CDR1 is MDHEN and CDR2 is SYDVKM in the germline V gene. Trimming cost V 7 bases and J 4 bases, with 13 bases left between them. The CDR3 coding sequence is TGTGCCAGCATGCTGGGGAGCGTCACCGGGGAGCTGTTTTTT. Its protein product is CASMLGSVTGELFF.

By frequency in the sample, this clone is medium-sized (0.01 to 0.1%). The chain combines TRBV27 with TRBJ1-6; D uncertain. V gave up 5 bases and J gave up 0 bases, with 8 bases separating them. The CDR3 has 15 residues. Per germline, CDR1 MNHEY and CDR2 SMNVEV (reference sequence). The CDR3 loop reads CASSPWASYNSPLHF. The CDR3 bases are TGTGCCAGCAGTCCCTGGGCCTCCTATAATTCACCCCTCCACTTT.

This clone was picked up a small number of times. A much larger clone differs from this one at a single base, so this may be a read error. The chain carries TRBV10-1 and TRBJ2-3, with D perhaps matching TRBD2 (5 bases). V shed 5 bases and J shed 2 bases, with 17 bases lying between them. CDR3 length: 16 amino acids. The germline V gene encodes CDR1 WNHNN and CDR2 SYGVQD (reference sequence). The CDR3 DNA follows: TGCGCCAGCAGTACACTAGAGGGAGAGAACACAGATACGCAGTATTTT. As protein: CASSTLEGENTDTQYF.

This clone has a handful of counts. The V call is TRBV6-4, the J call TRBJ2-1; 10 bases are shared with TRBD1. V shed 4 bases, J shed 7 bases, and the junction held 10 bases outside the gene matches. This CDR3 has 16 residues. Per germline, CDR1 MRHNA and CDR2 SNTAGT. The CDR3 region has the DNA TGTGCCAGCAGTGGAAGTCGGACAGGGGGTTGGAATGAGCAGTTCTTC. It encodes CASSGSRTGGWNEQFF.